The text below deals with one T cell receptor beta chain. These data come from a study of blood T cell repertoires in COVID-19. Authors' methods: Reference gene primer amplification in the assay estimated nucleated cell counts. TCRdb's copy holds only in-frame clones and misses some; the assay was immunoSEQ multiplex PCR. D and trimming come from the DNA, and the V and J calls and clone size come from that table. Of about 300,000 clones listed, roughly 86% are singletons. The germline CDR1 and CDR2 sequences are MGHRA and YSYEKL. With 2 bases removed from V and 1 base from J, the gap between germline ends came to 11 bases. There are 16 residues in the CDR3.

V and J are TRBV4-1 and TRBJ2-2, with D unclear. Material for sequencing was PBMCs or T cells enriched from blood (not recorded which). The sequence was obtained from a woman in her forties or fifties who had been exposed to COVID-19. DNA for the CDR3: TGCGCCAGCAGCCAAAACTTACCTTTGAACACCGGGGAGCTGTTTTTT. Translated, it gives CASSQNLPLNTGELFF.